Listed below are T cell receptor beta chains from one sample, sequenced in a study of graft-versus-host responses after intestinal transplantation. Profiling relied on immunoSEQ multiplex PCR, and the TCRdb table lists in-frame clones only, not all of them. The table has about 97,000 clones, roughly 90% seen once. The input for sequencing was PBMCs, taken approximately 470 days after intestinal transplant. Source of these receptors: a human patient who received an intestinal transplant, so some T cells may come from the graft donor. The CDR3 runs from the conserved cysteine through the conserved F or W. A D gene is named only where the DNA matches it firmly. Clone size appears in some rows only: once, few, many, or a class for an expanded clone.

TRBV18	TRBJ1-5	NA	TRBD1	CASSRDRGRRQPQHF	TGTGCCAGCTCAAGGGACAGGGGGCGCCGACAGCCCCAGCATTTT
TRBV12-5	TRBJ2-2	NA	TRBD2	CASGPTGTILTGELFF	TGTGCTAGTGGTCCAACCGGGACTATCCTTACCGGGGAGCTGTTTTTT
TRBV6-6	TRBJ1-2	NA	NA	CASGLQGSSGYTF	TGTGCCAGCGGTTTACAGGGCTCGAGTGGCTACACCTTC
TRBV7-6	TRBJ1-2	NA	TRBD1	CASSFGTWDSRFYGYTF	TGTGCCAGCAGCTTCGGGACATGGGACAGCAGATTCTATGGCTACACCTTC
TRBV18	TRBJ1-1	NA	NA	CASSPLEGKTEAFF	TGTGCCAGCTCACCACTCGAGGGGAAGACTGAAGCTTTCTTT
TRBV11-2	TRBJ1-5	NA	NA	CASSLRANNQPQHF	TGTGCCAGCAGCTTACGGGCCAACAATCAGCCCCAGCATTTT
TRBV6-5	TRBJ2-3	NA	TRBD1	CASSHDRAPTDTQYF	TGTGCCAGCAGCCACGACAGGGCCCCCACAGATACGCAGTATTTT
TRBV9	TRBJ2-7	NA	TRBD1	CASSPRTGFHEQYF	TGTGCCAGCAGCCCCAGGACAGGGTTCCACGAGCAGTACTTC
TRBV10-1	TRBJ2-1	once	NA	CASSKDPYNEQFF	TGCGCCAGCAGTAAGGACCCTTACAATGAGCAGTTCTTC
TRBV5-6	TRBJ1-3	NA	TRBD1	CASSSWTGGNTIYF	TGTGCCAGCAGCTCCTGGACAGGGGGGAACACCATATATTTT
TRBV13	TRBJ1-2	once	TRBD1	CASSLESRGLNYGYTF	TGTGCCAGCAGCTTAGAGTCCAGGGGGCTAAACTATGGCTACACCTTC
TRBV6-4	TRBJ2-3	NA	TRBD1	CASSGTGLTDTQYF	TGTGCCAGCAGTGGGACAGGGTTGACAGATACGCAGTATTTT
TRBV6-1	TRBJ1-6	NA	NA	CATAVRANGDSPLHF	TGTGCCACCGCCGTAAGGGCCAACGGGGATTCACCCCTCCACTTT
TRBV5-1	TRBJ1-1	NA	TRBD1	CASSGTGQGNTEAFF	TGCGCCAGCAGCGGAACGGGACAGGGGAACACTGAAGCTTTCTTT
TRBV5-6	TRBJ1-5	NA	NA	CASSFWTTSNQPQHF	TGTGCCAGCAGCTTCTGGACAACTAGCAATCAGCCCCAGCATTTT
TRBV2	TRBJ1-3	NA	NA	CASSVDIFSGNTIYF	TGTGCCAGCAGTGTCGACATCTTCTCTGGAAACACCATATATTTT
TRBV27	TRBJ1-5	NA	TRBD1	CASSFNQGGQPQHF	TGTGCCAGCAGCTTCAATCAGGGGGGTCAGCCCCAGCATTTT
TRBV6-6	TRBJ2-2	NA	TRBD2	CASSYSTSRTGELFF	TGTGCCAGCAGTTACTCGACTAGCAGGACCGGGGAGCTGTTTTTT
TRBV7-2	TRBJ2-2	NA	NA	CASSFQGTGELFF	TGTGCCAGCAGCTTTCAGGGTACCGGGGAGCTGTTTTTT
TRBV11-2	TRBJ2-7	NA	TRBD2	CASSLDSGVYEQYF	TGTGCCAGCAGCTTAGATAGCGGGGTCTACGAGCAGTACTTC
TRBV2	TRBJ1-2	NA	NA	CASSRSTAEWYYGYTF	TGTGCCAGCAGTCGTTCAACAGCAGAATGGTACTATGGCTACACCTTC
TRBV9	TRBJ1-1	NA	NA	CASSPDRLHAFF	TGTGCCAGCAGCCCAGACAGGCTGCATGCTTTCTTT
TRBV6-4	TRBJ2-2	NA	TRBD2	CASSDSSGGATGELFF	TGTGCCAGCAGTGACTCAAGCGGGGGGGCCACCGGGGAGCTGTTTTTT
TRBV29-1	TRBJ1-1	NA	NA	CSVPDGNTEAFF	TGCAGCGTCCCGGACGGAAACACTGAAGCTTTCTTT
TRBV15	TRBJ2-2	NA	NA	CATGRGGSGELFF	TGTGCCACGGGCAGGGGAGGTTCGGGGGAGCTGTTTTTT
TRBV2	TRBJ1-2	NA	NA	CASSEQGNNYGYTF	TGTGCCAGCAGCGAACAGGGCAATAACTATGGCTACACCTTC
TRBV6-4	TRBJ2-2	few	NA	CASSSANTGELFF	TGTGCCAGCAGTAGCGCGAACACCGGGGAGCTGTTTTTT
TRBV18	TRBJ2-2	NA	TRBD2	CASSPSLAVGELFF	TGTGCCAGCTCACCGTCCCTAGCGGTCGGGGAGCTGTTTTTT
TRBV9	TRBJ1-6	NA	NA	CASSPTGQNSPLHF	TGTGCCAGCAGCCCGACGGGGCAGAATTCACCCCTCCACTTT
TRBV10-2	TRBJ2-7	once	NA	CASSPRDEQYF	TGCGCCAGCAGCCCCAGGGACGAGCAGTACTTC
TRBV11-2	TRBJ2-1	NA	NA	CASSSGLEQFF	TGTGCCAGCAGCTCGGGGCTGGAGCAGTTCTTC
TRBV6-5	TRBJ2-2	NA	NA	CASRTRTLNTGELFF	TGTGCCAGCCGGACAAGAACCCTGAACACCGGGGAGCTGTTTTTT